Reported below is one T cell receptor (beta chain). Its antigen is unidentified. The sample comes from a study of graft-versus-host responses after intestinal transplantation. Findings of the study overall: GvH clones were identified in recipient marrow, with some first appearing in ileum or blood. Subjects displaying graft-donor T cell macrochimerism possessed elevated graft-versus-host to host-versus-graft clonal ratios inside allografts.

The repertoire was sequenced with immunoSEQ multiplex PCR; TCRdb's copy has only in-frame clones and lacks some. The profile shows about 100,000 clones, about 90% of them singletons. CDR3 size: 18 residues. CDR1 is KGHSH and CDR2 is LQKENI in the germline V gene. The ends lost 4 bases at V and 4 bases at J; junction bases unmatched: 14. This clonotype originated in a human donor who was the organ donor for an intestinal transplant. This rearrangement joins TRBV18 to TRBJ2-1; TRBD1 matches at 9 bases. The sequencing here drew on unstimulated CD4+ T cells sorted from spleen or lymph node cells, taken before transplant. This chain's CDR3 is CASSLARSGTGSYNEQFF. CDR3 sequence (DNA): TGTGCCAGCTCACTCGCCCGGTCCGGGACAGGGTCATACAATGAGCAGTTCTTC.